This paragraph reports one T cell receptor beta chain. What it recognizes is unknown. This CDR3 spans 13 amino acids. The germline CDR1 and CDR2 sequences are MNHEY and SVGAGI. V was shortened by 2 bases and J by 9 bases, with 11 bases between the two germline ends. This record comes from a study of OX40 agonist ivuxolimab in advanced cancers. Study details: Patients took ivuxolimab, an agonistic anti-OX40 (CD134) antibody. Past anti-PD-1, anti-PD-L1 or anti-CTLA-4 therapy was accepted, and 30% to 50% had received some. Study outcomes and limitations: Clones of CD4+ and CD8+ blood T cells grew by week 6 at doses of 0.1 to 3.0 mg/kg. The specificity for antigen of the expanded peripheral T cells was not determined.

Data came from immunoSEQ multiplex PCR; TCRdb stores just in-frame clones and leaves some out. The sample lists some 10,000 clones, roughly 78% occurring once. This TCR derives from an adult with an advanced solid tumor such as melanoma, head and neck, liver or kidney cancer. This specimen was CD4+ or CD8+ T cells sorted from blood, taken in a trial of the OX40 agonist ivuxolimab. The V and J genes are TRBV6-5 and TRBJ2-1; a possible D gene is TRBD1 (5 bases). CDR3 sequence (DNA): TGTGCCAGCAGTTACGGACAAAGCATTGAGCAGTTCTTC. Translated, it gives CASSYGQSIEQFF.